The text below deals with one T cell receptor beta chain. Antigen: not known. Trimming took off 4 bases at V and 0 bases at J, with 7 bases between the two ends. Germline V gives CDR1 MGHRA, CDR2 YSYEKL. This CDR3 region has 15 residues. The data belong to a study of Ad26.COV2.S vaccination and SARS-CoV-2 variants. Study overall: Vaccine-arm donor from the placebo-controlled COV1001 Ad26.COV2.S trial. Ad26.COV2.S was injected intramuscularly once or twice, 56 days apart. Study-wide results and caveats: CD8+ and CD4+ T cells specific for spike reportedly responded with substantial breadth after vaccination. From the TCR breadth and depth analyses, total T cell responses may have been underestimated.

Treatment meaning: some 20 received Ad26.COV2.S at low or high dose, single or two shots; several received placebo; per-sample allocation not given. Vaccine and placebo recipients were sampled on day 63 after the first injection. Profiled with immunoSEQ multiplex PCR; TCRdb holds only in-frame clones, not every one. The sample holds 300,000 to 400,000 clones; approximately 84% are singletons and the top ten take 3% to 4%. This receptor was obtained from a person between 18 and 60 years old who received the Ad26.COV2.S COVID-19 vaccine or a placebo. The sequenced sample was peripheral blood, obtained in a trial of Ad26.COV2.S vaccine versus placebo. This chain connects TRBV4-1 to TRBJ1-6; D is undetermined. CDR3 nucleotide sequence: TGCGCCAGCAGCCCTACTGGCTCCTATAATTCACCCCTCCACTTT. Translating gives CASSPTGSYNSPLHF.